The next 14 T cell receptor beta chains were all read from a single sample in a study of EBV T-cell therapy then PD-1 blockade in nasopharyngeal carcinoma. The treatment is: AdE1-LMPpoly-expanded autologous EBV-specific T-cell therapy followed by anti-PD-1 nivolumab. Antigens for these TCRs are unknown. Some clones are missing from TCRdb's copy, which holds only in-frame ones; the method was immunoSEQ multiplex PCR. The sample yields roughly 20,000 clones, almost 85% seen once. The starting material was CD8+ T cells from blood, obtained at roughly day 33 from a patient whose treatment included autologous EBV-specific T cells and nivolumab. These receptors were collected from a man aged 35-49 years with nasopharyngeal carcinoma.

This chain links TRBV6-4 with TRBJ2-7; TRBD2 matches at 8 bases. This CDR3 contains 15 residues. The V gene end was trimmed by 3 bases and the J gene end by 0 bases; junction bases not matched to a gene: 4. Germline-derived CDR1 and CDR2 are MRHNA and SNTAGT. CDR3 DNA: TGTGCCAGCAGTGAACAAGCGGGGGACTCCTACGAGCAGTACTTC. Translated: CASSEQAGDSYEQYF.

The CDR3 sequence is CASSLGVWRGGEETQYF. In nucleotides, the CDR3 is TGTGCCAGCAGCTTAGGGGTCTGGCGGGGGGGCGAGGAGACCCAGTACTTC. V and J are TRBV7-2 and TRBJ2-5, with 9 bases matching TRBD2. Germline V lookup: CDR1 SGHTA, CDR2 FQGNSA. The CDR3 is made up of 17 amino acids. J gave up 5 bases and V 1 base, and 11 bases lay outside the gene matches.

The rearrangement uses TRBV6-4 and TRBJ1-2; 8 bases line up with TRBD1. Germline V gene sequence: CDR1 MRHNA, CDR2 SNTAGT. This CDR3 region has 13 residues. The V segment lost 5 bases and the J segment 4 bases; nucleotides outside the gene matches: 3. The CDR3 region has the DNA TGTGCCAGCAGTACCGGGACAGGCTATGGCTACACCTTC. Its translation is CASSTGTGYGYTF.

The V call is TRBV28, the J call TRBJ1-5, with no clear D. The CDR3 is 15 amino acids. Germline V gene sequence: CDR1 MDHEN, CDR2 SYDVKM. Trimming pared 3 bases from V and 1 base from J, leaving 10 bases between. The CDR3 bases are TGTGCCAGCAGTTTCCCCTGGAGGAGCAATCAGCCCCAGCATTTT. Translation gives CASSFPWRSNQPQHF.

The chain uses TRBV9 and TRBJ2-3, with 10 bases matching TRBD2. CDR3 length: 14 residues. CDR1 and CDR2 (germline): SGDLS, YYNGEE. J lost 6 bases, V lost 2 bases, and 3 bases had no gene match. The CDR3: CASSVSGGLDTQYF. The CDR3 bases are TGTGCCAGCAGCGTTAGCGGGGGGCTTGATACGCAGTATTTT.

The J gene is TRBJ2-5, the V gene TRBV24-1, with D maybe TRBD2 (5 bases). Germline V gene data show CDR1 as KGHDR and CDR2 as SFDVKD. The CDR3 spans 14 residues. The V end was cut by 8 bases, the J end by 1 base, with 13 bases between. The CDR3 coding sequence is TGTGCCACCATGGACTCAACCGCCCAAGAGACCCAGTACTTC. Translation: CATMDSTAQETQYF.

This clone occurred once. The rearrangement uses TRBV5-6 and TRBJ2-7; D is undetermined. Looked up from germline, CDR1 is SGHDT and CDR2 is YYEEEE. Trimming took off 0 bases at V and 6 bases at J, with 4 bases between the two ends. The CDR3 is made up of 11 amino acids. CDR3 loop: CASSLVSEQYF. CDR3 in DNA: TGTGCCAGCAGCTTGGTTAGCGAGCAGTACTTC.

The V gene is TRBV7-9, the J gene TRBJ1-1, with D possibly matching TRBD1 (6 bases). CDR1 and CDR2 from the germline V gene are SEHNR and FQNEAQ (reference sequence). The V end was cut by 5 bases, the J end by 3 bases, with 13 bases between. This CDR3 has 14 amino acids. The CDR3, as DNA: TGTGCCAGCAGCCCCTCCCCAGGGGACACTGAAGCTTTCTTT. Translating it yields CASSPSPGDTEAFF.

CDR3: CASSYSGWDIQYF. DNA of the CDR3: TGTGCCAGCAGTTACTCGGGGTGGGACATTCAGTACTTC. The chain employs TRBV6-5 and TRBJ2-4, with unresolved D. Trimming cost V 0 bases and J 8 bases, with 8 bases left between them. CDR3 length: 13 amino acids. Germline V CDR1 and CDR2: MNHEY, SVGAGI.

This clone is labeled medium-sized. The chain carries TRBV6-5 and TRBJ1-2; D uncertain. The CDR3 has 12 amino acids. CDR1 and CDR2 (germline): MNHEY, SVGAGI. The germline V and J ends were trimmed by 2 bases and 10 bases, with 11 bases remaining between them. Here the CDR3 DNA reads TGTGCCAGCAGTTACGTTGGTGGGGACTACACCTTC. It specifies CASSYVGGDYTF.

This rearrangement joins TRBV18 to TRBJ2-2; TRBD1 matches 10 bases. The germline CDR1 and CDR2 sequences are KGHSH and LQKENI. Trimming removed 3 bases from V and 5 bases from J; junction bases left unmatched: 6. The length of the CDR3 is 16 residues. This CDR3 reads CASSPSDRGRTGELFF. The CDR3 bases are TGTGCCAGCTCACCCTCGGACAGGGGGAGGACCGGGGAGCTGTTTTTT.

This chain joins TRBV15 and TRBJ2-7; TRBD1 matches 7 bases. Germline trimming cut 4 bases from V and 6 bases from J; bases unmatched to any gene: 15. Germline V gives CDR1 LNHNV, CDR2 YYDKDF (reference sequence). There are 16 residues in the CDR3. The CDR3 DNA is TGTGCCACCAGCAAGGGATCCGAGGGGGCGGATGGCGAGCAGTACTTC. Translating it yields CATSKGSEGADGEQYF.

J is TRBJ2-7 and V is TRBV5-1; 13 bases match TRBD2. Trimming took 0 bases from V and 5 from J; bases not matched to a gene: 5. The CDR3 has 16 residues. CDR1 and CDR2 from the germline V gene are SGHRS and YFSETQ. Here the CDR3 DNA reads TGCGCCAGCAGCTTGGTACTAGCGGGGGGGCACGACGAGCAGTACTTC. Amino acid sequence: CASSLVLAGGHDEQYF.

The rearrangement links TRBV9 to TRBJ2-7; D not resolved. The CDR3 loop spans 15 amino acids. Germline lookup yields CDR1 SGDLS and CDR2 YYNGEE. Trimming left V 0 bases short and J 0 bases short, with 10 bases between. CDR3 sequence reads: CASSVGGDSSYEQYF. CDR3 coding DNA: TGTGCCAGCAGCGTAGGTGGCGATAGCTCCTACGAGCAGTACTTC.